This T cell receptor beta chain was retrieved from a study of T cells in Graves' hyperthyroidism and ophthalmopathy. Per germline, CDR1 LNHDA and CDR2 SQIVND (reference sequence). Trimming left V 7 bases short and J 1 base short, with 10 bases between. CDR3 length equals 13 residues. Diagnosis rested on symptoms, serum thyroxine and TRAb, thyroid ultrasound, and orbital computed tomography. TCR beta CDR3 regions were amplified from RNA transcripts. Using the HTBI primer set, a first-round RT-PCR was run on the TCR CDR3. TCRdb reprocessed the multiplex PCR reads with MiXCR, giving one entry per CDR3 protein. The top ten hold around 17% of the sample, which has about 500,000 distinct CDR3 sequences, 15% to 20% seen once.

The genes are TRBV19 and TRBJ1-1; tentatively, D is TRBD1 (5 bases). This TCR was recovered from a woman aged 18-30 years with Graves' ophthalmopathy. Material: blood. In nucleotides, the CDR3 is TGTGCCAGTAATCCCAGGGAGAACACTGAAGCTTTCTTT. Translation gives CASNPRENTEAFF.